This TCR beta chain was identified in a study of shared clonotypes between healthy human individuals. This clone has a handful of counts. The germline CDR1 and CDR2 sequences are SGHRS and YFSETQ. V dropped 3 bases and J dropped 1 base, with 11 bases sitting between them. The CDR3 has 15 residues. Input per replicate PCR of unsorted PBMC was roughly 300 ng DNA, corresponding to tens of thousands of T cell genomes. Libraries were prepared by immunoSEQ multiplex PCR; TCRdb keeps only in-frame clonotypes and omits some of them. Seen here are 450,000 or so clones, 60% to 80% observed once, and the top ten hold around 12%.

V and J are TRBV5-1 and TRBJ1-5, with D tentatively TRBD1 (5 bases). The sequenced material came from PBMCs. The sequence was obtained from a woman aged 40 to 49 in good health. Some clones in this sample may be carry-over from other donors' samples. The CDR3 nucleotides read TGCGCCAGCAGCTCAGGGACTGGGAGCAATCAGCCCCAGCATTTT. Protein: CASSSGTGSNQPQHF. The full variable domain, completed using reference TRBV5-1 and TRBJ1-5, is KAGVTQTPRYLIKTRGQQVTLSCSPISGHRSVSWYQQTPGQGLQFLFEYFSETQRNKGNFPGRFSGRQFSNSRSEMNVSTLELGDSALYLCASSSGTGSNQPQHFGDGTRLSIL.